Below, 30 T cell receptor beta chains from the same sample are listed, as sequenced in a study of radiation and T cells in renal cell carcinoma. Noted time point: baseline pretreatment blood. Stated treatment: 15 Gy SBRT to primary tumor, nephrectomy 4 weeks later. The data were produced by immunoSEQ multiplex PCR, yet TCRdb's version contains in-frame clones alone and is incomplete. The sample records around 140,000 clones, 88% being singletons. This material consisted of blood, taken from a patient whose treatment included radiotherapy and nephrectomy. The receptors were sampled from a woman aged 65 to 85 with renal cell carcinoma.

V is TRBV4-1 and J is TRBJ1-2; D not certain. V lost 0 bases to trimming and J lost 0 bases, with 14 bases between them. CDR3 length: 17 residues. CDR1 MGHRA and CDR2 YSYEKL come from the germline V gene. CDR3 nucleotide sequence: TGCGCCAGCAGCCAAGACAGGCAATCGTTAGCTAACTATGGCTACACCTTC. It is translated as CASSQDRQSLANYGYTF.

V gene TRBV9 combines with J gene TRBJ2-3; no clear D gene. V lost 1 base and J 0 bases, leaving 6 bases between the germline ends. The V gene's germline CDR1 is SGDLS and CDR2 YYNGEE. The CDR3 sequence is 14 residues long. CDR3 DNA sequence: TGTGCCAGCAGCGTATGGTTGAGCACAGATACGCAGTATTTT. It codes for CASSVWLSTDTQYF.

About this clone itself: This sequence may be a read error, since a much larger clone differs from it by one base. This chain connects TRBV2 to TRBJ2-7; no definite D call. CDR1 and CDR2 (germline): SNHLY, FYNNEI. This CDR3 contains 12 residues. V gave up 8 bases and J gave up 0 bases, with 8 bases separating them. The CDR3 DNA follows: TGTGCCAGCGTGGGCTCCTCCTACGAGCAGTACTTC. This encodes CASVGSSYEQYF.

On this clone: A clone one base away is much larger, so this may be a read error. The chain links TRBV30 to TRBJ2-5; D may be TRBD1 (6 bases). This CDR3 is built from 14 residues. V was trimmed by 2 bases and J by 3 bases, leaving 13 bases between them. Germline V gene data show CDR1 as GTSNPN and CDR2 as SVGIG (reference sequence). For the CDR3, the DNA is TGTGCCTGGAGTACGTGGGCAGGGGAAGAGACCCAGTACTTC. Amino acid sequence: CAWSTWAGEETQYF.

The V call is TRBV10-2, the J call TRBJ1-2; D is undetermined. V lost 7 bases and J lost 2, with 8 bases in between. Germline CDR1 reads WSHSY; CDR2 reads SAAADI. CDR3 size: 12 residues. In nucleotides, the CDR3 is TGCGCCAGCACGAGCGGGAACTATGGCTACACCTTC. Amino acid sequence: CASTSGNYGYTF.

The chain combines TRBV7-9 with TRBJ2-3, with D hard to call. In germline, CDR1 is SEHNR, CDR2 FQNEAQ (reference sequence). Trimming removed 5 bases at V and 0 bases at J, with 12 bases between. This CDR3 is built from 15 residues. The CDR3 protein is CASSPFSLSTDTQYF. As DNA, the CDR3 is TGTGCCAGCAGCCCCTTCTCTCTTAGCACAGATACGCAGTATTTT.

V gene TRBV7-2 combines with J gene TRBJ1-2; tentatively, D is TRBD1 (5 bases). The CDR3 contains 15 residues. Deletions cut 2 bases from V and 8 bases from J, with 18 bases between. The germline V gene encodes CDR1 SGHTA and CDR2 FQGNSA. The CDR3 DNA sequence: TGTGCCAGCAGCTTAAGGATGGGGGGGATCTCGGGCTACACCTTC. It codes for CASSLRMGGISGYTF.

This chain joins TRBV9 and TRBJ1-1; maybe TRBD1 (5 bases). V lost 4 bases and J lost 1, with 8 bases in between. The CDR3 runs 13 residues. Germline assignment: CDR1 SGDLS and CDR2 YYNGEE. The CDR3 reads CASSQTGNTEAFF. The CDR3 coding sequence is TGTGCCAGCAGCCAAACAGGGAACACTGAAGCTTTCTTT.

The chain recombines TRBV9 with TRBJ1-5; no firm D call. Germline-derived CDR1 and CDR2 are SGDLS and YYNGEE. V was trimmed by 0 bases and J by 7 bases, leaving 11 bases between them. The CDR3 spans 14 residues. The CDR3 DNA is TGTGCCAGCAGCGTAGGGTCATTTTCCCAGCCCCAGCATTTT. Encoded protein: CASSVGSFSQPQHF.

The rearrangement joins TRBV5-5 to TRBJ1-5, with D unresolved. This CDR3 spans 14 amino acids. V lost 2 bases and J 1 base, leaving 7 bases between the germline ends. Germline CDR1 is SGHKS and CDR2 is YYEKEE (reference sequence). CDR3 amino acids: CASSFSGSNQPQHF. For the CDR3, the DNA is TGTGCCAGCAGCTTTTCGGGGAGCAATCAGCCCCAGCATTTT.

The chain uses TRBV6-4 and TRBJ2-7; no clear D. The germline gives CDR1 MRHNA, CDR2 SNTAGT. With 7 bases removed from V and 2 bases from J, the gap between germline ends came to 15 bases. CDR3 size: 14 residues. The chain's CDR3 is CASTSPDGTYEQYF. The CDR3 bases are TGTGCCAGCACTTCCCCGGACGGAACCTACGAGCAGTACTTC.

J is TRBJ2-7 and V is TRBV10-3; 9 nucleotides agree with TRBD1. Trimming took 6 bases from V and 0 from J; bases not matched to a gene: 3. Germline values: CDR1 ENHRY, CDR2 SYGVKD. The CDR3 runs to 14 residues. The CDR3 region has the DNA TGTGCCATCAGGGAACAGGGGGCCTCCTACGAGCAGTACTTC. Its protein product is CAIREQGASYEQYF.

The J gene is TRBJ2-3, the V gene TRBV6-5; perhaps TRBD2 as D (6 bases). V was trimmed by 2 bases and J by 1 base, leaving 10 bases between them. This CDR3 contains 15 residues. Germline lookup yields CDR1 MNHEY and CDR2 SVGAGI. The CDR3 loop reads CASSYRGGGTDTQYF. CDR3 sequence (DNA): TGTGCCAGCAGTTACAGGGGCGGGGGCACAGATACGCAGTATTTT.

The V gene is TRBV9, the J gene TRBJ2-1; D is perhaps TRBD1 (6 bases). Trimming took 3 bases from V and 2 from J, leaving 12 bases between them. Per the germline V gene, CDR1 is SGDLS and CDR2 is YYNGEE. The CDR3 has 15 amino acids. The CDR3 here is CASSAPGTTYNEQFF. The CDR3 DNA reads as TGTGCCAGCAGCGCCCCCGGGACAACCTACAATGAGCAGTTCTTC. Combining the CDR3 with reference TRBV9 and TRBJ2-1 gives the whole variable domain DSGVTQTPKHLITATGQRVTLRCSPRSGDLSVYWYQQSLDQGLQFLIQYYNGEERAKGNILERFSAQQFPDLHSELNLSSLELGDSALYFCASSAPGTTYNEQFFGPGTRLTVL.

The chain uses TRBV30 and TRBJ2-2; 8 positions match TRBD1. The germline CDR1 and CDR2 sequences are GTSNPN and SVGIG (reference sequence). The CDR3 has 12 residues. Germline trimming cut 5 bases from V and 6 bases from J; bases unmatched to any gene: 2. CDR3: CAWVQGAGELFF. The CDR3 nucleotides read TGTGCCTGGGTACAGGGGGCCGGGGAGCTGTTTTTT.

V usage is TRBV28 and J usage is TRBJ1-3; maybe TRBD1 (5 bases). Trimming took 6 bases from V and 2 from J, leaving 11 bases between them. The CDR3 runs 14 residues. Germline V lookup: CDR1 MDHEN, CDR2 SYDVKM. The DNA for the CDR3 is TGTGCCAGCAGCCGCAGGGTAGCTGGAAACACCATATATTTT. This encodes CASSRRVAGNTIYF.

The V and J genes are TRBV19 and TRBJ2-4; D not certain. This CDR3 is built from 13 residues. CDR1 is LNHDA, CDR2 SQIVND, per germline (reference sequence). Trimming stripped 6 bases from V and 3 bases from J, with 9 bases between. The CDR3 protein is CASSETNKNIQYF. Written as DNA, the CDR3 is TGTGCCAGTAGCGAGACAAACAAAAACATTCAGTACTTC.

The chain couples TRBV2 to TRBJ2-2, with D tentatively TRBD2 (5 bases). The CDR3 has 14 amino acids. The germline V gene encodes CDR1 SNHLY and CDR2 FYNNEI. Trimming removed 7 bases at V and 1 base at J, with 10 bases between. The CDR3 is CASKVEGNTGELFF. The CDR3 DNA reads TGTGCCAGCAAGGTAGAGGGGAACACCGGGGAGCTGTTTTTT.

The V and J genes are TRBV30 and TRBJ2-5, with TRBD1 identical over 9 bases. The CDR3 is 13 residues long. Germline V CDR1 and CDR2: GTSNPN, SVGIG (reference sequence). Trimming cost V 0 bases and J 7 bases; bases outside gene matches: 3. The CDR3 loop is CAWSVGQGGTQYF. CDR3 nucleotides: TGTGCCTGGAGTGTGGGACAGGGCGGGACCCAGTACTTC.

The V and J genes are TRBV30 and TRBJ1-2; no clear D gene. V was clipped by 2 bases and J by 2 bases, with 12 bases between them. Germline V CDR1 and CDR2: GTSNPN, SVGIG (reference sequence). The CDR3 loop spans 14 amino acids. The CDR3 sequence is CAWSPPGSNYGYTF. CDR3 coding DNA: TGTGCCTGGAGTCCCCCCGGGAGCAACTATGGCTACACCTTC.

As concerns this clone: This may come from a read error, since a much larger clone is one base off. Additional DNA sequences in this sample encode the identical CDR3. The rearrangement joins TRBV27 to TRBJ1-6; the D gene is possibly TRBD1 (6 bases). Germline CDR1 MNHEY, CDR2 SMNVEV (reference sequence). CDR3 length: 15 residues. CDR3 DNA sequence: TGCGCCAGCGGACAGATTAGCTCCTATAATTCACCCCTCCACTTT. Its translation: CASGQISSYNSPLHF.

This chain links TRBV30 with TRBJ1-5, with D hard to call. CDR1 is GTSNPN and CDR2 is SVGIG in the germline V gene (reference sequence). V lost 5 bases and J lost 0, with 5 bases in between. This CDR3 has 12 residues. CDR3 protein: CAWADSNQPQHF. CDR3 bases: TGTGCCTGGGCGGATAGCAATCAGCCCCAGCATTTT.

The chain uses TRBV7-9 and TRBJ2-3; D gene uncertain. CDR3 length equals 13 residues. V lost 5 bases and J lost 8, with 14 bases in between. Germline CDR1 is SEHNR and CDR2 is FQNEAQ (reference sequence). This CDR3 reads CASSLSTTGTQYF. The CDR3 DNA is TGTGCCAGCAGCCTCTCAACTACGGGTACGCAGTATTTT.

As DNA, the CDR3 is TGTGCCTGGAGTGTACTGGGAGGTCACGGGGGGGGAAATTCACCCCTCCACTTT. As protein: CAWSVLGGHGGGNSPLHF. The chain uses TRBV30 and TRBJ1-6; D might be TRBD1 (5 bases). With 0 bases removed from V and 7 bases from J, the gap between germline ends came to 22 bases. The CDR3 has 18 residues. CDR1 GTSNPN and CDR2 SVGIG come from the germline V gene (reference sequence). Together with reference TRBV30 and TRBJ1-6, the CDR3 gives the full variable domain: SQTIHQWPATLVQPVGSPLSLECTVEGTSNPNLYWYRQAAGRGLQLLFYSVGIGQISSEVPQNLSASRPQDRQFILSSKKLLLSDSGFYLCAWSVLGGHGGGNSPLHFGNGTRLTVT.

The CDR3 reads CASHLPGRNTEAFF. The DNA of the CDR3 is TGTGCCAGCCACCTCCCCGGGCGGAACACTGAAGCTTTCTTT. The chain carries TRBV6-5 and TRBJ1-1; D uncertain. Germline CDR1 MNHEY, CDR2 SVGAGI. The CDR3 contains 14 residues. The V and J ends lost 8 bases and 1 base respectively, with 14 bases between them.

CDR3 bases: TGTGCCAGCAGTGGGCCGGGACCAGTCGGGGAGCTGTTTTTT. Amino acids: CASSGPGPVGELFF. The chain couples TRBV6-1 to TRBJ2-2, with D tentatively TRBD1 or TRBD2 (5 bases each). Trimming took 4 bases from V and 7 from J, leaving 13 bases between them. Looked up from germline, CDR1 is MNHNS and CDR2 is SASEGT. The CDR3 runs 14 residues.

This chain joins TRBV19 and TRBJ2-5, with 14 bases aligning to TRBD2. The CDR3 runs 15 residues. Germline-derived CDR1 and CDR2 are LNHDA and SQIVND (reference sequence). V lost 5 bases, J lost 5 bases, and 4 bases stayed unmatched. CDR3 in amino acids: CASSAGTSGGETQYF. The CDR3 bases are TGTGCCAGTAGTGCCGGGACTAGCGGGGGTGAGACCCAGTACTTC.

The CDR3, as DNA: TGTGCCAGCAGCTCCCAGGGGAGGGCAGATACGCAGTATTTT. Translated, it gives CASSSQGRADTQYF. The chain recombines TRBV7-6 with TRBJ2-3, with D perhaps matching TRBD2 (7 bases). V lost 4 bases and J 4 bases, leaving 12 bases between the germline ends. Germline values: CDR1 SGHVS, CDR2 FNYEAQ. The CDR3 has 14 amino acids.

This rearrangement joins TRBV19 to TRBJ1-2; unclear D gene. Germline CDR1 LNHDA, CDR2 SQIVND (reference sequence). V gave up 5 bases and J gave up 4 bases, with 8 bases separating them. The CDR3 covers 12 residues. The CDR3 sequence is CASSEGRYGYTF. Written as DNA, the CDR3 is TGTGCCAGTAGTGAAGGTCGCTATGGCTACACCTTC.

V and J are TRBV2 and TRBJ1-2; D possibly corresponds to TRBD1 (6 bases). The CDR3 spans 15 residues. Trimming removed 9 bases from V and 2 bases from J, with 19 bases in between. From germline, CDR1 is SNHLY and CDR2 FYNNEI. Here the CDR3 DNA reads TGTGCCAGGACACGGGGGATAGGGGGGAACTATGGCTACACCTTC. It is translated as CARTRGIGGNYGYTF.